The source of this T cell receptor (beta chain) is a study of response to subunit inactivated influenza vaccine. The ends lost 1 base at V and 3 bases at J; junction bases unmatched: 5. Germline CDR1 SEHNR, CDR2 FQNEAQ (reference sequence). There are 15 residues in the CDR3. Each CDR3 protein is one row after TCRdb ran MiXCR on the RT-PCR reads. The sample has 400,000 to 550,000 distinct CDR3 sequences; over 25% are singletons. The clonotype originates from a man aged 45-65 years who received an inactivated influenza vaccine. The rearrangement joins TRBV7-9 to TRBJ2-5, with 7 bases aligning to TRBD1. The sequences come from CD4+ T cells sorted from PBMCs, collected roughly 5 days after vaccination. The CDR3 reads CASSLEGTDKETQYF. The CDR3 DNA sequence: TGTGCCAGCAGCTTAGAGGGGACAGATAAAGAGACCCAGTACTTC.